A single sample gave rise to the 27 T cell receptor beta chains below, sequenced in a study of tumor T cells in aggressive B-cell lymphoma. TCRdb keeps only in-frame clones here, not all; method: immunoSEQ multiplex PCR. The sample consists of about 11,000 clones, 89% of them appearing once. Sequencing input: tumor tissue. These receptors were taken from an adult with diffuse large B cell lymphoma.

The chain joins TRBV7-9 to TRBJ2-1; the match to TRBD1 covers 7 bases. The CDR3 length is 15 residues. Germline V lookup: CDR1 SEHNR, CDR2 FQNEAQ (reference sequence). Germline trimming cut 10 bases from V and 3 bases from J; bases unmatched to any gene: 12. CDR3 protein: CATRGQMDLYNEQFF. The CDR3 DNA sequence: TGTGCCACAAGGGGGCAGATGGACCTCTACAATGAGCAGTTCTTC.

The chain links TRBV21-1 to TRBJ1-1; the table's D call, TRBD1, has no DNA check behind it. TRBV21-1 has pseudogene status. The CDR3 contains 16 residues. CDR3 residues: CASSLPRGRDNNEAFF. CDR3 coding DNA: TGTGCCAGCAGCCTTCCACGTGGCAGAGACAACAATGAAGCTTTCTTT.

V gene TRBV6-1 combines with J gene TRBJ2-5; 8 bases fit TRBD1. The ends lost 5 bases at V and 5 bases at J; junction bases unmatched: 7. The CDR3 covers 14 residues. The germline gives CDR1 MNHNS, CDR2 SASEGT. Written as DNA, the CDR3 is TGTGCCAGCAGTTGGGACAGGAGGGGGGAGACCCAGTACTTC. As protein: CASSWDRRGETQYF.

Concerning this clone: A junction boundary mismatches the germline segment, possibly from a read error. The identical CDR3 is also encoded by other nucleotide sequences in the sample. The chain couples TRBV4-1 to TRBJ2-2, with a tentative D call TRBD1 (8 bases). There are 16 residues in the CDR3. CDR1 and CDR2 (germline): MGHRA, YSYEKL. CDR3 sequence reads: CASSQVAQGGIGELFF. The DNA of the CDR3 is TGCGCCAGCAGCCAAGTTGCACAGGGGGGGATCGGGGAACTGTTTTTT.

The chain uses TRBV19 and TRBJ1-2; D remains ambiguous. Germline values: CDR1 LNHDA, CDR2 SQIVND (reference sequence). There are 16 residues in the CDR3. The V gene lost 9 bases and the J gene lost 6 bases, with 26 bases spanning the gap. The DNA of the CDR3 is TGTGCCAGCTCCCGAGGATCGGGGAAGATAAAAGATGGCTACACCTTC. Amino acid sequence: CASSRGSGKIKDGYTF. The full variable domain, rest sourced from reference TRBV19 and TRBJ1-2, is DGGITQSPKYLFRKEGQNVTLSCEQNLNHDAMYWYRQDPGQGLRLIYYSQIVNDFQKGDIAEGYSVSREKKESFPLTVTSAQKNPTAFYLCASSRGSGKIKDGYTFGSGTRLTVV.

This rearrangement joins TRBV19 to TRBJ1-5; maybe TRBD1 (6 bases). This CDR3 is built from 17 residues. V lost 2 bases to trimming and J lost 3 bases, with 17 bases between them. Germline-derived CDR1 and CDR2 are LNHDA and SQIVND (reference sequence). CDR3 nucleotide sequence: TGTGCCAGTAGTATAATAGGGGGGGCAGGCAACAATCAGCCCCAGCATTTT. This codes for CASSIIGGAGNNQPQHF.

This clone was seen a single time. The chain couples TRBV7-6 to TRBJ2-5, with TRBD2 matching 7 bases. The DNA end is a closer match to TRBJ2-7, so the J assignment may be wrong. Germline CDR1 and CDR2: SGHVS and FNYEAQ. CDR3 length: 14 residues. Written as DNA, the CDR3 is TGTGCCAGCAGCTTAGAGGGAGGGACCTACGAGCAGTACTTC. Translating gives CASSLEGGTYEQYF.

The V call is TRBV28, the J call TRBJ2-3, with D maybe TRBD1 (6 bases). Per germline, CDR1 MDHEN and CDR2 SYDVKM. V lost 6 bases, J lost 2 bases, and 15 bases lay in between. The CDR3 extends over 15 amino acids. CDR3 sequence reads: CASSLQGQPTDTQYF. DNA for the CDR3: TGTGCCAGCAGCCTCCAGGGGCAGCCCACAGATACGCAGTATTTT.

The chain carries TRBV18 and TRBJ2-7; 8 nucleotides align to TRBD1. The CDR3 extends over 15 amino acids. Per the germline V gene, CDR1 is KGHSH and CDR2 is LQKENI. Trimming at V came to 4 bases and at J to 5 bases, leaving 10 bases not matched to a gene. In nucleotides, the CDR3 is TGTGCCAGCTCACTCCTTGGACAGGGACGCGACGAGCAGTACTTC. Amino acid sequence: CASSLLGQGRDEQYF.

The rearrangement links TRBV29-1 to TRBJ2-3, with D possibly being TRBD2 (5 bases). Germline V gene sequence: CDR1 SQVTM, CDR2 ANQGSEA. This CDR3 contains 17 residues. V was clipped by 0 bases and J by 3 bases, with 19 bases between them. CDR3 protein: CSVEDPWVGVRTDTQYF. The CDR3 bases are TGCAGCGTTGAAGATCCTTGGGTGGGAGTAAGGACAGATACGCAGTATTTT.

The V call is TRBV6-5, the J call TRBJ1-2, with no clear D. CDR1 and CDR2 (germline): MNHEY, SVGAGI. The CDR3 sequence is 13 residues long. V shed 5 bases and J shed 0 bases, with 7 bases lying between them. CDR3 loop: CASSVEANYGYTF. The DNA of the CDR3 is TGTGCCAGCAGTGTAGAAGCTAACTATGGCTACACCTTC.

The chain employs TRBV29-1 and TRBJ2-5, with no clear D. V lost 2 bases and J 5 bases, leaving 12 bases between the germline ends. Germline V gene sequence: CDR1 SQVTM, CDR2 ANQGSEA. The CDR3 is made up of 13 amino acids. The CDR3 DNA is TGCAGCGTTGAAATATCCCTCGGGGAGACCCAGTACTTC. This codes for CSVEISLGETQYF.

The genes are TRBV29-1 and TRBJ2-7; 12 nucleotides line up with TRBD1. Germline loops: CDR1 SQVTM, CDR2 ANQGSEA. V lost 5 bases and J lost 7; bases outside the gene matches: 6. The CDR3 runs 13 residues. Here the CDR3 DNA reads TGCAGCGTTTGGGACAGGGGGCTCGGTGAGCAGTACTTC. Amino acids: CSVWDRGLGEQYF.

V usage is TRBV6-1 and J usage is TRBJ2-1; D is unclear. Trimming shortened V by 4 bases and J by 4 bases, and 5 bases separated the two germline ends. Germline V gene data show CDR1 as MNHNS and CDR2 as SASEGT. The CDR3 has 12 residues. DNA of the CDR3: TGTGCCAGCAGTGTGTCTTACAATGAGCAGTTCTTC. This translates into CASSVSYNEQFF.

The V gene is TRBV7-6, the J gene TRBJ2-7; 9 bases match TRBD1. This CDR3 is 14 amino acids long. J was trimmed by 3 bases and V by 6 bases; bases with no gene match: 6. Germline lookup yields CDR1 SGHVS and CDR2 FNYEAQ. CDR3 coding DNA: TGTGCCAGCAGTCCCAAGACAGGGGGCTACGAGCAGTACTTC. It is translated as CASSPKTGGYEQYF.

The V and J genes are TRBV6-5 and TRBJ2-7; perhaps TRBD1 as D (5 bases). Germline CDR1 reads MNHEY; CDR2 reads SVGAGI. CDR3 size: 14 residues. V was trimmed by 5 bases and J by 5 bases, leaving 16 bases between them. The CDR3 DNA reads TGTGCCAGCAGTGAGCTGGCCAGGGCCCACGAGCAGTACTTC. Protein: CASSELARAHEQYF.

The gene calls are TRBV27 and TRBJ2-7; TRBD2 matches 10 bases. The CDR3 has 14 residues. V shed 3 bases, J shed 6 bases, and the junction held 5 bases outside the gene matches. Germline CDR1 and CDR2: MNHEY and SMNVEV (reference sequence). CDR3 nucleotides: TGTGCCAGCAGTTTTGCTAGCGGGAGCAGCGAGCAGTACTTC. Its protein product is CASSFASGSSEQYF.

The chain is built from TRBV12-1 and TRBJ2-7; the D call TRBD2 from the table was never checked on the DNA. TRBV12-1 is recorded as a pseudogene. The CDR3 is 16 residues long. CDR3 in amino acids: CASSFVLGVSSYEQYF. The DNA of the CDR3 is TGTGCCAGCAGCTTTGTCCTCGGGGTAAGCTCCTACGAGCAGTACTTC.

J is TRBJ2-7 and V is TRBV4-2; tentatively, D is TRBD1 (6 bases). There are 16 residues in the CDR3. V was cut by 0 bases and J by 3 bases, with 15 bases left in between. Looked up from germline, CDR1 is LGHNA and CDR2 is YNFKEQ. CDR3 DNA: TGTGCCAGCAGCCAAGAAGGGGGTTCGCTTCGCTACGAGCAGTACTTC. Amino acid sequence: CASSQEGGSLRYEQYF.

The J gene is TRBJ2-7, the V gene TRBV5-6; the match to TRBD2 covers 10 bases. CDR3 length equals 15 residues. Germline values: CDR1 SGHDT, CDR2 YYEEEE. V was clipped by 5 bases and J by 2 bases; unmatched bases: 7. CDR3 nucleotides: TGTGCCAGCAGTAGACTAGCGGGCCTTCCCTACGAGCAGTACTTC. Translation: CASSRLAGLPYEQYF.

This chain joins TRBV28 and TRBJ2-7; the match to TRBD2 covers 7 bases. Losses at the gene ends were 7 bases for V and 0 bases for J; bases not matched to a gene: 9. This CDR3 has 15 residues. Germline V lookup: CDR1 MDHEN, CDR2 SYDVKM. CDR3 in DNA: TGTGCCAGCAACCTTGGGACGGGGGGCTCCTACGAGCAGTACTTC. Translating gives CASNLGTGGSYEQYF.

The rearrangement joins TRBV6-5 to TRBJ2-7; the match to TRBD2 covers 10 bases. From germline, CDR1 is MNHEY and CDR2 SVGAGI. This CDR3 comprises 15 residues. The V gene end was trimmed by 6 bases and the J gene end by 0 bases; junction bases not matched to a gene: 5. CDR3: CASSLAGDLSYEQYF. DNA for the CDR3: TGTGCCAGCAGCCTAGCGGGAGATCTCTCCTACGAGCAGTACTTC.

The chain carries TRBV5-4 and TRBJ2-1; 10 nucleotides match TRBD2. The CDR3 has 16 amino acids. Losses at the gene ends were 4 bases for V and 1 base for J; bases not matched to a gene: 5. Germline lookup yields CDR1 SGHNT and CDR2 YYREEE (reference sequence). CDR3 protein: CASSLYSGRSYNEQFF. The CDR3 nucleotides read TGTGCCAGCAGCCTCTATAGCGGGAGGTCCTACAATGAGCAGTTCTTC.

The rearrangement uses TRBV4-1 and TRBJ2-3, with D uncertain. V was cut by 4 bases and J by 2 bases, with 7 bases left in between. Germline CDR1 reads MGHRA; CDR2 reads YSYEKL. CDR3 length equals 13 residues. The CDR3 protein is CASSLTFTDTQYF. The CDR3 DNA reads TGCGCCAGCAGCCTTACATTCACAGATACGCAGTATTTT.

This clone was counted between two and nine times. The CDR3 spells CASSLTGAEKLFF. Here the CDR3 DNA reads TGTGCCAGCAGTCTGACAGGGGCTGAAAAACTGTTTTTT. The chain combines TRBV6-5 with TRBJ1-4; 8 bases line up with TRBD1. Germline V gene sequence: CDR1 MNHEY, CDR2 SVGAGI. This CDR3 has 13 residues. V shed 5 bases, J shed 7 bases, and the junction held 3 bases outside the gene matches.

This clone was counted once. In the same sample, other DNA sequences code for this CDR3. The chain uses TRBV28 and TRBJ1-3, with D unclear. The CDR3 contains 16 residues. Germline CDR1 is MDHEN and CDR2 is SYDVKM. Trimming removed 3 bases from V and 0 bases from J, with 12 bases in between. The CDR3 DNA follows: TGTGCCAGCAGTTTGCCAATTTCGAGCTCTGGAAACACCATATATTTT. It translates to CASSLPISSSGNTIYF.

The chain combines TRBV7-6 with TRBJ2-1; 10 positions agree with TRBD2. This CDR3 is built from 15 residues. Germline assignment: CDR1 SGHVS and CDR2 FNYEAQ. V lost 1 base and J lost 6; bases outside the gene matches: 3. CDR3 sequence reads: CASSLEAGGFNEQFF. CDR3 DNA: TGTGCCAGCAGCTTAGAAGCGGGAGGGTTCAATGAGCAGTTCTTC.